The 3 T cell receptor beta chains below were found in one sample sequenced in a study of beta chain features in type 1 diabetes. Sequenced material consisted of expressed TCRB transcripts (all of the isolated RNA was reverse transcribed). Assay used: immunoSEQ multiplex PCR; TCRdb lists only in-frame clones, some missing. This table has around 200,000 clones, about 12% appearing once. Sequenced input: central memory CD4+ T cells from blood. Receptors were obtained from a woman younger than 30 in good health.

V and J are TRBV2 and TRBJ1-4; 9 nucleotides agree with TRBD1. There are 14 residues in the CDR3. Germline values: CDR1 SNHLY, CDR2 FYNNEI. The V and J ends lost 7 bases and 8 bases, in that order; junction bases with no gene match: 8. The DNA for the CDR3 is TGTGCCAGCACTTCCGGGACAGGGTTCGAAAAACTGTTTTTT. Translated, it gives CASTSGTGFEKLFF.

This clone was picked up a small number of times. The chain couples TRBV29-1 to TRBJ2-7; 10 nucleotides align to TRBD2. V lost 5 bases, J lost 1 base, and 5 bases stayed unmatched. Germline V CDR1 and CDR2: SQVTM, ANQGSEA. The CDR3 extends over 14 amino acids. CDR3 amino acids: CSVSLTSGSYEQYF. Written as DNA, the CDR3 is TGCAGCGTTAGTTTGACTAGCGGGTCCTACGAGCAGTACTTC.

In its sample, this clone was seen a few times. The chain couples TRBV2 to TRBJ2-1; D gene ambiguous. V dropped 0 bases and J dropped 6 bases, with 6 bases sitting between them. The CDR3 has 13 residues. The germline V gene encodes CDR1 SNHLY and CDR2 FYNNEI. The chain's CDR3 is CASSEARGNEQFF. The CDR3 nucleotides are TGTGCCAGCAGTGAAGCGCGCGGCAATGAGCAGTTCTTC.